These T cell receptor beta chains were read from a single sample in a study of beta chain features in type 1 diabetes. The assay was immunoSEQ multiplex PCR, and TCRdb's table has in-frame clones only and misses some. The sample includes hundreds of thousands of clones, roughly 12% of them seen just once. The sequenced material came from naive CD4+ T cells from blood. The receptors here all came from a man younger than 35 in good health. CDR3s include the opening cysteine and the closing phenylalanine or tryptophan. D genes are given only for firm matches. For some rows the clone size is stated as once, few or many, or as a class when expanded; others skip it.

- - TRBJ1-5 TRBV6-5 CASSLQVGNQPQHF TGTGCCAGCAGTTTACAGGTGGGAAATCAGCCCCAGCATTTT
- TRBD2 TRBJ2-1 TRBV9 CASNPGRGGDNEQFF TGTGCCAGCAATCCTGGGCGGGGGGGAGATAATGAGCAGTTCTTC
few TRBD2 TRBJ2-5 TRBV30 CAWSVLAGAETQYF TGTGCCTGGAGTGTACTAGCGGGAGCAGAGACCCAGTACTTC
few - TRBJ1-3 TRBV4-2 CASSQVAGSGNTIYF TGTGCCAGCAGCCAAGTTGCGGGCTCTGGAAACACCATATATTTT
few - TRBJ1-1 TRBV7-2 CASSSSRGNTEAFF TGTGCCAGCAGCTCCAGCCGGGGGAACACTGAAGCTTTCTTT
few - TRBJ2-7 TRBV5-1 CASSLVLEHEQYF TGCGCCAGCAGCTTGGTACTCGAACACGAGCAGTACTTC
- - TRBJ2-2 TRBV7-3 CASSSTGTNTGELFF TGTGCCAGCAGCTCGACAGGGACTAACACCGGGGAGCTGTTTTTT
few TRBD2 TRBJ2-1 TRBV27 CASSFRLAGGNNEQFF TGTGCCAGCAGTTTTCGGCTAGCGGGAGGGAACAATGAGCAGTTCTTC
few TRBD2 TRBJ2-1 TRBV9 CASSVQGLAGGRSSYNEQFF TGTGCCAGCAGCGTTCAAGGACTAGCGGGGGGGAGAAGCTCCTACAATGAGCAGTTCTTC
few - TRBJ1-5 TRBV5-4 CASSRQEDQPQHF TGTGCCAGCAGCCGACAGGAAGATCAGCCCCAGCATTTT
many - TRBJ2-5 TRBV4-2 CASSQERRNQETQYF TGTGCCAGCAGCCAAGAGCGGCGGAACCAAGAGACCCAGTACTTC
- - TRBJ2-2 TRBV5-1 CASSLWRENTGELFF TGCGCCAGCAGCTTGTGGAGGGAGAACACCGGGGAGCTGTTTTTT
- TRBD2 TRBJ2-3 TRBV5-4 CASSATSGIVGDTQYF TGTGCCAGCAGCGCGACTAGCGGGATCGTAGGAGATACGCAGTATTTT
few - TRBJ2-7 TRBV5-4 CASSLTGITSYEQYF TGTGCCAGCAGCTTAACCGGGATCACCTCCTACGAGCAGTACTTC